This entry describes one T cell receptor beta chain. This sample is part of a study of CD8 T cells in Susac syndrome. Each multiple sclerosis control was a treatment-naive patient with relapsing-remitting disease that was either stable or active. Negative isolation was applied to CD8+ and CD4+ T cells, and FACS enrichment was applied to TEMRA cells. It was with random hexamers that roughly 0.45 to 1 ug RNA was reverse transcribed. TCR beta CDR3 was amplified by immunoSEQ covering 54 Vbeta and 13 Jbeta. TCRdb used MiXCR to reprocess the immunoSEQ multiplex PCR reads, holding one entry per CDR3 protein. The table has tens of thousands of distinct CDR3 sequences, about 91% seen once; the top ten hold 0.5% to 0.65%. V was pared by 2 bases and J by 6 bases, with 9 bases between. The CDR3 has 12 amino acids. Per germline, CDR1 SGHDT and CDR2 YYEEEE.

Sequenced: CD8+ T cells from PBMCs. This sequence was found in a human donor with multiple sclerosis. The gene calls are TRBV5-6 and TRBJ2-7; D not resolved. The CDR3, as DNA: TGTGCCAGCAGCTTATCTTTGGGCGAGCAGTACTTC. It translates to CASSLSLGEQYF.